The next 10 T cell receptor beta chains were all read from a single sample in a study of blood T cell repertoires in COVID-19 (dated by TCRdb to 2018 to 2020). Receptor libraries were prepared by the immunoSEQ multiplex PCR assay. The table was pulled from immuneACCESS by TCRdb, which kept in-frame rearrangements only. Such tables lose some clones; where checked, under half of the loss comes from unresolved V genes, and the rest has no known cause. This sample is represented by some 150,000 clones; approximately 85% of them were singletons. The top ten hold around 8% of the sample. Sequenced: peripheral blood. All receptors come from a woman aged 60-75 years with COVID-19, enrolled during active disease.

CDR3 bases: TGTGCCAGCAGCGTGGACAGGGAGACTGAAGCTTTCTTT. As protein: CASSVDRETEAFF. This sequence joins TRBV9 and TRBJ1-1; 8 nucleotides align to TRBD1. The CDR3 is 13 residues long. CDR1 and CDR2 from the germline V gene are SGDLS and YYNGEE. V was pared by 2 bases and J by 5 bases, with 2 bases of the junction left unmatched.

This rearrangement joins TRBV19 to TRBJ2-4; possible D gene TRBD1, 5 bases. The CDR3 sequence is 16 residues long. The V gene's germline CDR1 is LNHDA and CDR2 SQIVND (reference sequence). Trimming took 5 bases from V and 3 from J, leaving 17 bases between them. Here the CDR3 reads CASSPDSYQGKNIQYF. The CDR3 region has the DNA TGTGCCAGTAGTCCAGACAGTTATCAGGGCAAAAACATTCAGTACTTC.

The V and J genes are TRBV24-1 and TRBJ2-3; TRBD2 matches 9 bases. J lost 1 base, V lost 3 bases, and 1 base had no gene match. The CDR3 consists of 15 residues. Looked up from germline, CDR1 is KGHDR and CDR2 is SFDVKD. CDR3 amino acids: CATSDKRGGTDTQYF. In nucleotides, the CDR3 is TGTGCCACCAGTGATAAGCGGGGGGGCACAGATACGCAGTATTTT.

The CDR3 region is CASSLENRDDQPQHF. In DNA, the CDR3 is TGCGCCAGCAGCTTGGAAAACAGGGACGATCAGCCCCAGCATTTT. The chain combines TRBV5-1 with TRBJ1-5, with D perhaps TRBD1 (6 bases). The germline gives CDR1 SGHRS, CDR2 YFSETQ. Trimming cost V 0 bases and J 5 bases, with 12 bases left between them. There are 15 residues in the CDR3.

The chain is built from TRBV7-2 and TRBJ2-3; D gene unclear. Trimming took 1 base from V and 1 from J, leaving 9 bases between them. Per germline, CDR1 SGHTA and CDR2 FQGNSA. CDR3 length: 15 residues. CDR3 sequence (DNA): TGTGCCAGCAGCTTAGATTTGGCACGCACAGATACGCAGTATTTT. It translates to CASSLDLARTDTQYF.

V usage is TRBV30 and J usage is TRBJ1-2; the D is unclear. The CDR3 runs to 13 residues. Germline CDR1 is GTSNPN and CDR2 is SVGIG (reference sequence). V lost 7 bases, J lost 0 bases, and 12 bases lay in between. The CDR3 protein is CAYRDDSNYGYTF. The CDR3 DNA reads TGTGCCTACCGCGATGATTCTAACTATGGCTACACCTTC.

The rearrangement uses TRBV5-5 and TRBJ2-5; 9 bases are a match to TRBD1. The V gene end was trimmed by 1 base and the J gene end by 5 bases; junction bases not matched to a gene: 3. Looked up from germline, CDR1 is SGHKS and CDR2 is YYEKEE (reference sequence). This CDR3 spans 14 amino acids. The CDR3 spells CASSLPTGGETQYF. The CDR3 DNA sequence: TGTGCCAGCAGCTTGCCGACAGGGGGGGAGACCCAGTACTTC.

CDR3 residues: CASSSVGANTGELFF. CDR3 coding DNA: TGTGCCAGCAGCTCAGTAGGGGCGAACACCGGGGAGCTGTTTTTT. J is TRBJ2-2 and V is TRBV7-6; tentative D call: TRBD1 (5 bases). The CDR3 runs 15 residues. V lost 4 bases and J lost 0, with 9 bases in between. CDR1 and CDR2 from the germline V gene are SGHVS and FNYEAQ.

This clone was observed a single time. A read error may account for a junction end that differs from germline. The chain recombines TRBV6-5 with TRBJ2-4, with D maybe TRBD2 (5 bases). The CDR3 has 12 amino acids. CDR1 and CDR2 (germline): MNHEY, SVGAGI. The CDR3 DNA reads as TGCGGACCCCGGGGAGCCAAAAACATTCAGTACTTC. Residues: CGPRGAKNIQYF.

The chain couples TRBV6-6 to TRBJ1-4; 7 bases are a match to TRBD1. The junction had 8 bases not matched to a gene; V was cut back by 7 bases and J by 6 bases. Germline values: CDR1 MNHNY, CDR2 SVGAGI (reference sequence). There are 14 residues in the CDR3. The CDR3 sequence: CASTPGTAYEKLFF. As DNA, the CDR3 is TGTGCCAGCACCCCCGGGACAGCTTATGAAAAACTGTTTTTT.